These 8 T cell receptor beta chains were sequenced from one sample in a study of T cell changes during pregnancy in multiple sclerosis. TCRdb keeps only in-frame clones here, not all; method: immunoSEQ multiplex PCR. The sample contains about 63,000 clones, approximately 93% of which appear only once. The specimen comprised CD8+ T cells from peripheral blood mononuclear cells, sampled in the second trimester of pregnancy. The receptors derive from a female donor with multiple sclerosis, enrolled in a pregnancy study.

This rearrangement joins TRBV6-1 to TRBJ2-5, with unresolved D. This CDR3 has 13 amino acids. V was pared by 6 bases and J by 5 bases, with 13 bases between. Germline CDR1 and CDR2: MNHNS and SASEGT. The CDR3 region is CASSPGDGETQYF. Written as DNA, the CDR3 is TGTGCCAGCAGCCCCGGAGATGGGGAGACCCAGTACTTC.

The V call is TRBV27, the J call TRBJ1-5, with TRBD1 matching 9 bases. Germline V gene lookup returns CDR1 MNHEY and CDR2 SMNVEV (reference sequence). This CDR3 comprises 15 residues. The V gene end was trimmed by 5 bases and the J gene end by 7 bases; junction bases not matched to a gene: 9. CDR3 in amino acids: CASSPTGGAGQPQHF. CDR3 nucleotides: TGTGCCAGCAGTCCCACAGGGGGCGCGGGACAGCCCCAGCATTTT.

V gene TRBV7-9 combines with J gene TRBJ1-2, with 8 bases identical to TRBD1. The CDR3 totals 14 residues. Germline CDR1 and CDR2: SEHNR and FQNEAQ (reference sequence). J was trimmed by 4 bases and V by 5 bases; bases with no gene match: 6. The CDR3 protein is CASSPEGQVYGYTF. The CDR3 DNA sequence: TGTGCCAGCAGCCCTGAGGGACAGGTCTATGGCTACACCTTC. The full variable domain, rest sourced from reference TRBV7-9 and TRBJ1-2, is DTGVSQNPRHKITKRGQNVTFRCDPISEHNRLYWYRQTLGQGPEFLTYFQNEAQLEKSRLLSDRFSAERPKGSFSTLEIQRTEQGDSAMYLCASSPEGQVYGYTFGSGTRLTVV.

The V and J genes are TRBV4-1 and TRBJ2-7; D gene ambiguous. This CDR3 has 15 residues. From germline, CDR1 is MGHRA and CDR2 YSYEKL. V was trimmed by 1 base and J by 0 bases, leaving 10 bases between them. CDR3 residues: CASSQGPGFSYEQYF. Here the CDR3 DNA reads TGCGCCAGCAGCCAAGGTCCAGGATTCTCCTACGAGCAGTACTTC.

The CDR3, as DNA: TGTGCCAGCCGGCTCTCCGGATCCCGGGACAGTTCCTACAATGAGCAGTTCTTC. Protein sequence: CASRLSGSRDSSYNEQFF. This chain joins TRBV9 and TRBJ2-1; 7 bases are a match to TRBD1. This CDR3 has 18 amino acids. Germline CDR1 is SGDLS and CDR2 is YYNGEE. V shed 7 bases and J 1 base; nucleotides not matched to a gene: 17.

The chain uses TRBV4-2 and TRBJ2-2; 7 bases fit TRBD1. Germline-derived CDR1 and CDR2 are LGHNA and YNFKEQ. The CDR3 is 17 residues long. With 0 bases clipped from V and 0 bases from J, the junction kept 4 bases outside the gene matches. DNA for the CDR3: TGTGCCAGCAGCCAAGATTCAGGGACAGCGAACACCGGGGAGCTGTTTTTT. It specifies CASSQDSGTANTGELFF.

This sequence joins TRBV7-9 and TRBJ2-1, with 7 nucleotides matching TRBD1. V dropped 5 bases and J dropped 2; count of bases not matched to a gene: 6. Germline CDR1 reads SEHNR; CDR2 reads FQNEAQ (reference sequence). The CDR3 loop spans 15 amino acids. In DNA, the CDR3 is TGTGCCAGCAGCCCCCGGGACAGTACCTACAATGAGCAGTTCTTC. The encoded protein is CASSPRDSTYNEQFF.

The chain couples TRBV27 to TRBJ2-6; D remains unclear. Germline assignment: CDR1 MNHEY and CDR2 SMNVEV (reference sequence). This CDR3 spans 15 amino acids. V was clipped by 5 bases and J by 1 base, with 9 bases between them. The CDR3 coding sequence is TGTGCCAGCAGTGTCACTTTATCTGGGGCCAACGTCCTGACTTTC. It encodes CASSVTLSGANVLTF.